Detailed here is one TCR beta chain. No antigen is known for it. Germline V CDR1 and CDR2: MNHEY, SVGAGI. CDR3 length: 13 amino acids. J lost 3 bases, V lost 6 bases, and 4 bases had no gene match. This entry comes from a study of T cell responses to AZD1222 COVID-19 vaccine. Study-level findings and limits: Spike-specific TCR breadth and depth rose after two AZD1222 doses. There were mostly white British donors and more females than males, and clonal diversity was possibly underestimated. Among AZD1222 vaccinees, only 5 to 7 were seropositive at baseline.

Assay used: immunoSEQ multiplex PCR; TCRdb lists only in-frame clones, some missing. The data contain under 150,000 clones, 88% of them seen just once; the ten biggest clones take up over 15%. The clonotype was recovered from an adult in good health. Sequenced material: peripheral blood, taken on day 0 of MenACWY control vaccination. The V gene is TRBV6-5, the J gene TRBJ2-7; 8 bases are shared with TRBD1. As DNA, the CDR3 is TGTGCCAGCAGGCCAGGGGGCATCTACGAGCAGTACTTC. Residues: CASRPGGIYEQYF.